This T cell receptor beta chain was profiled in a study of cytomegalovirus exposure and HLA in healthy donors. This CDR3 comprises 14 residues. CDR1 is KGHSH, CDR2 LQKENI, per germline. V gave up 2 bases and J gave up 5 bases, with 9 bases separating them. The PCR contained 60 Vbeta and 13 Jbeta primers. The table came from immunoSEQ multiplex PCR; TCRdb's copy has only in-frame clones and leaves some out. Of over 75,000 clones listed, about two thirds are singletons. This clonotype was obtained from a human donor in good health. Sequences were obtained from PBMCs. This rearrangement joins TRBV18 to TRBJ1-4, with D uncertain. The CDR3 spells CASSPLEQNEKLFF. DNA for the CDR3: TGTGCCAGCTCACCATTAGAACAGAATGAAAAACTGTTTTTT.